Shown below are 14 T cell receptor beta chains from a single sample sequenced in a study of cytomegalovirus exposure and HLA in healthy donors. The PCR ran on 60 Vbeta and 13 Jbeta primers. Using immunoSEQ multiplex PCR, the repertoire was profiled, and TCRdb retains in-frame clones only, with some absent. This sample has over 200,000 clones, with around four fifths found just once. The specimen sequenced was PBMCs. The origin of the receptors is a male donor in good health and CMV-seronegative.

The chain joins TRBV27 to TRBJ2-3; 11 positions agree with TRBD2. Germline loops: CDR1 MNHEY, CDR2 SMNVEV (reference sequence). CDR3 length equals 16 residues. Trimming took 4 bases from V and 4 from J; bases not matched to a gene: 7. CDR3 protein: CASSSLLAGVSDTQYF. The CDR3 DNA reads TGTGCCAGCAGTTCTTTACTAGCGGGAGTATCAGATACGCAGTATTTT.

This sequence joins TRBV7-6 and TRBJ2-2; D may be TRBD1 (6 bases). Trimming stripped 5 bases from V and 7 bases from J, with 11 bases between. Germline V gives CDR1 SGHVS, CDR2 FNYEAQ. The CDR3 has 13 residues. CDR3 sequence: CASSQGQIGELFF. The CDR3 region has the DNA TGTGCCAGCAGCCAGGGACAAATCGGGGAGCTGTTTTTT.

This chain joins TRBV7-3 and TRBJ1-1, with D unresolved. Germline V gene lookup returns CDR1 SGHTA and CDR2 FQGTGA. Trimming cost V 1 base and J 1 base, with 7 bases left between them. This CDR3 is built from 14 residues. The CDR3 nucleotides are TGTGCCAGCAGCTTAAACGGGAAGAACACTGAAGCTTTCTTT. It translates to CASSLNGKNTEAFF. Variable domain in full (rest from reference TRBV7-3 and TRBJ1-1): GAGVSQTPSNKVTEKGKYVELRCDPISGHTALYWYRQSLGQGPEFLIYFQGTGAADDSGLPNDRFFAVRPEGSVSTLKIQRTERGDSAVYLCASSLNGKNTEAFFGQGTRLTVV.

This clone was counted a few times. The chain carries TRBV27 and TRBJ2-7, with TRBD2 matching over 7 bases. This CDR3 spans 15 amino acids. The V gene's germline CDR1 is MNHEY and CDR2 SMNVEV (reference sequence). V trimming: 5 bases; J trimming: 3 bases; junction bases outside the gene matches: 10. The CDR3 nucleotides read TGTGCCAGCAGTCCCCCGGGGGGTCAACTCTACGAGCAGTACTTC. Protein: CASSPPGGQLYEQYF.

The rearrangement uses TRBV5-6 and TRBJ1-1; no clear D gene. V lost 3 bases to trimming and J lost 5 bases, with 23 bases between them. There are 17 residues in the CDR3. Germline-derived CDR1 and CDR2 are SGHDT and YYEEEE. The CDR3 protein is CASSSPSGGAGQTEAFF. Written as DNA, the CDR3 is TGTGCCAGCAGCTCCCCTTCAGGAGGCGCGGGTCAAACTGAAGCTTTCTTT.

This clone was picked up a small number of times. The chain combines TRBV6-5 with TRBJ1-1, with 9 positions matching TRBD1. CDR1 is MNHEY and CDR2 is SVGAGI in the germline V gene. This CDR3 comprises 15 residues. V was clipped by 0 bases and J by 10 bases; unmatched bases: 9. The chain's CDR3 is CASSYSRQGEAAAFF. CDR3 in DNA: TGTGCCAGCAGTTACTCGAGACAGGGGGAGGCGGCAGCTTTCTTT.

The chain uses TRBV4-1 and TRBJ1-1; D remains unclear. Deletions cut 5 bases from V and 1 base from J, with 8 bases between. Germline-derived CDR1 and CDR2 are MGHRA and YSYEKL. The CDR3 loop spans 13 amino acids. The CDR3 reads CASSGLGNTEAFF. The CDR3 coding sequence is TGCGCCAGCAGCGGGCTCGGGAACACTGAAGCTTTCTTT.

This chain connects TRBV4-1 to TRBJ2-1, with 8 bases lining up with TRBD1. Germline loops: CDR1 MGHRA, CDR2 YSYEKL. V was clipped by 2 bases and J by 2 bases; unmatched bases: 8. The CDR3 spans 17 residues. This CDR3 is CASSQSTDRVTYNEQFF. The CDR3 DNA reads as TGCGCCAGCAGCCAATCAACGGACAGGGTGACCTACAATGAGCAGTTCTTC.

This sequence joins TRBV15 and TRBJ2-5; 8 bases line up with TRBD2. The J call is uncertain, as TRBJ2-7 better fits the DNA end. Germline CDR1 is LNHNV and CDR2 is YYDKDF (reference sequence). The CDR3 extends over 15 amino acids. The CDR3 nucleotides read TGTGCCACCAGCGCGAATAGCGGGACCCCCTACGAGCAGTACTTC. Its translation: CATSANSGTPYEQYF.

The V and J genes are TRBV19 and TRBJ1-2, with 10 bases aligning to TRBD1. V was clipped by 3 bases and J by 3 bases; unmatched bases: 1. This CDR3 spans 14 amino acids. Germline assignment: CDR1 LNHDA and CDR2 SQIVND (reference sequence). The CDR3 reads CASSIGTGDYGYTF. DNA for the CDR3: TGTGCCAGTAGTATTGGGACAGGGGACTATGGCTACACCTTC.

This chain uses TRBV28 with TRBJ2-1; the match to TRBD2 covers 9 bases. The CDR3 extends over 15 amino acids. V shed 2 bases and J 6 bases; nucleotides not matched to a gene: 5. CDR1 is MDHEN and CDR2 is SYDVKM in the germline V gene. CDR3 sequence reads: CASSLAGGPGNEQFF. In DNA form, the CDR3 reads TGTGCCAGCAGTTTAGCGGGAGGGCCGGGCAATGAGCAGTTCTTC.

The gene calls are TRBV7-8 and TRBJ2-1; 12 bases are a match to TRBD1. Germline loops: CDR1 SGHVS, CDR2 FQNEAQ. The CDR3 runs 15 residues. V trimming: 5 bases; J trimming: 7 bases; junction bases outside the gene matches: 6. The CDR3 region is CASSQGQGAGNEQFF. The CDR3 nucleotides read TGTGCCAGCAGCCAGGGACAGGGGGCCGGGAATGAGCAGTTCTTC.

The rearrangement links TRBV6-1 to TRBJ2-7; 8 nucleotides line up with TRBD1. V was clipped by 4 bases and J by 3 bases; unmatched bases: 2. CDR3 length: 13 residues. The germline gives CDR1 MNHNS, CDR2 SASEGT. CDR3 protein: CASSVDRGYEQYF. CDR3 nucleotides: TGTGCCAGCAGTGTAGACAGGGGCTACGAGCAGTACTTC.

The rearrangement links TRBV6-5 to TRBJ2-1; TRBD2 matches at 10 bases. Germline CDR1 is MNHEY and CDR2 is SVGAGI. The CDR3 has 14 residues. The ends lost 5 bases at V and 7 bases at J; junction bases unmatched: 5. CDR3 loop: CASSNSGRLNEQFF. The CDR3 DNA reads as TGTGCCAGCAGTAATAGCGGGAGGTTGAATGAGCAGTTCTTC.